This passage covers 19 T cell receptor beta chains from one sample sequenced in a study of T-cell memory formation after mild COVID-19 (dated by TCRdb to the early 2020s). The library was produced with 5' RACE. The data were produced on an Illumina NovaSeq 6000. TCRdb redid the processing of the public reads, applying fastp at Q25 and MiXCR, and retained in-frame beta chains. Here each entry gathers all rows of one CDR3 protein and keeps the most common genes and DNA. Recorded for this sample are about 350,000 distinct CDR3 sequences; roughly 13% of them occurred a single time. The ten largest account for over 20% of the sample. Specimen: PBMCs or a T cell subset sorted from them (not recorded which). The receptors were gathered from a man aged 18 to 29 who had mild COVID-19 (a few samples of this study predate the infection). The sample titles of this study are shuffled in the database, so cell type and time point are left out; the donor was told from shared clones.

This clonotype has a handful of counts. This chain connects TRBV5-1 to TRBJ2-2; 7 nucleotides match TRBD2. The CDR3 is made up of 18 amino acids. Germline V gives CDR1 SGHRS, CDR2 YFSETQ. J lost 2 bases, V lost 1 base, and 11 bases had no gene match. The CDR3 loop reads CASSLRVRLAANTGELFF. CDR3 bases: TGCGCCAGCAGCTTGAGGGTACGGCTAGCGGCCAACACCGGGGAGCTGTTTTTT. The complete variable domain, with remaining parts taken from reference TRBV5-1 and TRBJ2-2, reads KAGVTQTPRYLIKTRGQQVTLSCSPISGHRSVSWYQQTPGQGLQFLFEYFSETQRNKGNFPGRFSGRQFSNSRSEMNVSTLELGDSALYLCASSLRVRLAANTGELFFGEGSRLTVL.

This clonotype appeared a few times. V usage is TRBV27 and J usage is TRBJ2-1, with D possibly being TRBD2 (5 bases). The CDR3 consists of 16 residues. The ends were cut back, 4 bases at V and 2 bases at J, with 15 bases in the middle. CDR1 and CDR2 (germline): MNHEY, SMNVEV (reference sequence). The CDR3 reads CASSWETPLPYNEQFF. CDR3 coding DNA: TGTGCCAGCAGTTGGGAGACACCACTACCCTACAATGAGCAGTTCTTC.

The chain has TRBV3-1 and TRBJ2-3; 11 nucleotides agree with TRBD2. CDR3 size: 19 residues. V lost 0 bases to trimming and J lost 4 bases; unmatched junction nucleotides: 12. Germline V gene data show CDR1 as LGHDT and CDR2 as YNNKEL (reference sequence). Written as DNA, the CDR3 is TGTGCCAGCAGCCAAGAGCGTCCGCGACTAGCGGGGACCTCAGATACGCAGTATTTT. It translates to CASSQERPRLAGTSDTQYF.

CDR3: CSLGQGAVNEQFF. In DNA, the CDR3 is TGCAGCTTGGGACAGGGGGCGGTCAATGAGCAGTTCTTC. This chain links TRBV29-1 with TRBJ2-1; 12 bases are shared with TRBD1. The germline V gene has CDR1 SQVTM and CDR2 ANQGSEA. Trimming took 8 bases from V and 6 from J; bases not matched to a gene: 5. The CDR3 is made up of 13 amino acids.

This clonotype was observed at least ten times. The DNA for the CDR3 is TGTGCCAGCAGTTATCGAGTGGGTTCCTCACGCTGGTTTTACTATGGCTACACCTTC. Amino acid sequence: CASSYRVGSSRWFYYGYTF. The genes are TRBV6-2 or TRBV6-3 and TRBJ1-2; D remains ambiguous. V gave up 3 bases and J gave up 3 bases, with 26 bases separating them. The CDR3 loop spans 19 amino acids. Germline V gene data show CDR1 as MNHEY and CDR2 as SVGEGT.

V usage is TRBV10-3 and J usage is TRBJ2-3, with a tentative D call TRBD1 (6 bases). V lost 6 bases and J lost 2, with 9 bases in between. The CDR3 totals 13 residues. Germline V gene sequence: CDR1 ENHRY, CDR2 SYGVKD. The CDR3 sequence is CAIRGAVTDTQYF. For the CDR3, the DNA is TGTGCCATCAGGGGGGCCGTCACAGATACGCAGTATTTT.

This clonotype came up many times. V gene TRBV28 combines with J gene TRBJ2-1, with TRBD2 matching over 10 bases. V lost 4 bases and J lost 4; bases outside the gene matches: 7. This CDR3 is 16 amino acids long. CDR1 is MDHEN and CDR2 is SYDVKM in the germline V gene. The CDR3 protein is CASSSSSGGLYNEQFF. In DNA, the CDR3 is TGTGCCAGCAGTTCGTCTAGCGGGGGCTTATACAATGAGCAGTTCTTC.

The chain uses TRBV4-3 and TRBJ1-6; 7 bases agree with TRBD1. CDR3 length equals 17 residues. V was clipped by 1 base and J by 9 bases; unmatched bases: 12. Germline CDR1 LGHNA, CDR2 YSLEER. The CDR3 reads CASSQGPPGTDFSPLHF. For the CDR3, the DNA is TGCGCCAGCAGCCAAGGGCCCCCCGGGACAGACTTTTCACCCCTCCACTTT.

This rearrangement joins TRBV9 to TRBJ2-7; D might be TRBD1 or TRBD2, each matching 5 bases. Trimming cost V 4 bases and J 2 bases, with 19 bases left between them. CDR1 and CDR2 (germline): SGDLS, YYNGEE. This CDR3 region has 16 residues. Written as DNA, the CDR3 is TGTGCCAGCAGCCCTAGTTTGGCAGGGAGACCCTACGAGCAGTACTTC. Its protein is CASSPSLAGRPYEQYF. The full variable domain, in which reference TRBV9 and TRBJ2-7 provide the parts outside the CDR3, is DSGVTQTPKHLITATGQRVTLRCSPRSGDLSVYWYQQSLDQGLQFLIQYYNGEERAKGNILERFSAQQFPDLHSELNLSSLELGDSALYFCASSPSLAGRPYEQYFGPGTRLTVT.

This clonotype was found a few times. The genes are TRBV7-2 and TRBJ2-7, with D possibly matching TRBD2 (6 bases). Trimming stripped 1 base from V and 5 bases from J, with 9 bases between. Per the germline V gene, CDR1 is SGHTA and CDR2 is FQGNSA. This CDR3 is built from 13 residues. The CDR3 spells CASSLGRGNEQYV. The DNA of the CDR3 is TGTGCCAGCAGCTTAGGGCGGGGCAACGAGCAGTACGTC.

The J gene is TRBJ2-3, the V gene TRBV6-2 or TRBV6-3; D is unresolved. The V and J ends lost 6 bases and 7 bases respectively, with 14 bases between them. This CDR3 is 13 amino acids long. Germline V gene data show CDR1 as MNHEY and CDR2 as SVGEGT. CDR3: CASSPLHTNTQYF. DNA of the CDR3: TGTGCCAGCAGCCCTCTGCACACGAATACGCAGTATTTT.

The V gene is TRBV7-2, the J gene TRBJ1-6; D is undetermined. CDR3 length equals 14 residues. Trimming pared 4 bases from V and 10 bases from J, leaving 14 bases between. Germline CDR1 and CDR2: SGHTA and FQGNSA. CDR3 in DNA: TGTGCCAGCAGCTATCGGGGAGAGAACTCACCCCTCCACTTT. This gives the protein CASSYRGENSPLHF.

This chain connects TRBV28 to TRBJ2-7; D uncertain. The V gene's germline CDR1 is MDHEN and CDR2 SYDVKM. The CDR3 spans 13 residues. The germline V and J ends were trimmed by 5 bases and 4 bases, with 12 bases remaining between them. The DNA of the CDR3 is TGTGCCAGCAGTCTCACAGTACGATACGAGCAGTACGTC. Its protein is CASSLTVRYEQYV.

This clonotype was seen only a few times. V and J are TRBV7-9 and TRBJ1-3; a possible D gene is TRBD1 (5 bases). With 5 bases removed from V and 1 base from J, the gap between germline ends came to 12 bases. The CDR3 covers 15 residues. CDR1 is SEHNR and CDR2 is FQNEAQ in the germline V gene (reference sequence). CDR3 loop: CASSPRWTSGNTIYF. The CDR3 DNA is TGTGCCAGCAGCCCCAGGTGGACATCTGGAAACACCATATATTTT.

This clonotype has more than one count but fewer than ten. The chain carries TRBV18 and TRBJ2-6, with D possibly TRBD1 on 5 matching bases. The CDR3 length is 15 residues. Germline V gene sequence: CDR1 KGHSH, CDR2 LQKENI. V was cut by 3 bases and J by 6 bases, with 12 bases left in between. The CDR3: CASSPRQHEANVLTF. CDR3 DNA sequence: TGTGCCAGCTCACCGCGACAGCATGAGGCCAACGTCCTGACTTTC.

This clonotype showed up just a few times. The chain employs TRBV29-1 and TRBJ2-5, with D possibly TRBD1 on 5 matching bases. Germline loops: CDR1 SQVTM, CDR2 ANQGSEA. The CDR3 totals 13 residues. Trimming cost V 4 bases and J 3 bases, with 12 bases left between them. CDR3 in DNA: TGCAGCGTTGTTGATGGGGCGAAAGAGACCCAGTACTTC. This sequence encodes CSVVDGAKETQYF.

The chain links TRBV7-2 to TRBJ2-2, with a possible D match to TRBD1 (6 bases). The germline V gene has CDR1 SGHTA and CDR2 FQGNSA. The CDR3 has 15 amino acids. V lost 5 bases and J lost 3, with 13 bases in between. This CDR3 is CASSIPQGYTGELFF. In DNA, the CDR3 is TGTGCCAGCAGCATCCCACAGGGTTACACCGGGGAGCTGTTTTTT. Using reference TRBV7-2 and TRBJ2-2 for the parts outside the CDR3, the full variable domain is GAGVSQSPSNKVTEKGKDVELRCDPISGHTALYWYRQSLGQGLEFLIYFQGNSAPDKSGLPSDRFSAERTGGSVSTLTIQRTQQEDSAVYLCASSIPQGYTGELFFGEGSRLTVL.

The chain recombines TRBV4-3 with TRBJ1-4; perhaps TRBD1 as D (5 bases). CDR1 is LGHNA and CDR2 is YSLEER in the germline V gene. This CDR3 contains 15 residues. Trimming pared 0 bases from V and 7 bases from J, leaving 12 bases between. CDR3 in DNA: TGCGCCAGCAGCCAAGATATCCTACAGGTTGAAAAACTGTTTTTT. It translates to CASSQDILQVEKLFF.

The CDR3: CASSQNGDTEAFF. The CDR3 DNA reads as TGTGCCAGCAGCCAAAATGGGGACACTGAAGCTTTCTTT. The chain couples TRBV12-3 or TRBV12-4 to TRBJ1-1; D remains ambiguous. The V end lost 6 bases, the J end lost 3 bases, and 11 bases lay between the germline ends. The CDR3 runs 13 residues.